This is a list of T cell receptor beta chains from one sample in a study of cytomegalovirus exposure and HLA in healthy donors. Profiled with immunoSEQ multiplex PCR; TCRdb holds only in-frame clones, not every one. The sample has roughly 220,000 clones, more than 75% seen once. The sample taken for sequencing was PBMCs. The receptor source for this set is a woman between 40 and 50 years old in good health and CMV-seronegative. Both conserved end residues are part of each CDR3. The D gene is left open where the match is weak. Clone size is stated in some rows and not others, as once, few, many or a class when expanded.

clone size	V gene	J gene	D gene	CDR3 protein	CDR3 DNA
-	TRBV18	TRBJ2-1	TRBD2	CASSPTSGSMNEQFF	TGTGCCAGCTCACCTACTAGCGGGAGTATGAATGAGCAGTTCTTC
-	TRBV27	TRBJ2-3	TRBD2	CASSLSGAGGPPDTQYF	TGTGCCAGCAGTTTATCGGGAGCGGGAGGGCCCCCAGATACGCAGTATTTT
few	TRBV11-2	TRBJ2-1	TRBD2	CASSPGTSGRKTPFNEQFF	TGTGCCAGCAGCCCAGGGACTAGCGGGAGGAAAACGCCTTTCAATGAGCAGTTCTTC
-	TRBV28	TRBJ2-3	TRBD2	CASKVSGGRGDTQYF	TGTGCCAGCAAAGTCTCGGGAGGTCGAGGAGATACGCAGTATTTT
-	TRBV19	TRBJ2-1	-	CASSTLPRGAINEQFF	TGTGCCAGTAGTACTCTCCCCAGGGGGGCCATCAATGAGCAGTTCTTC
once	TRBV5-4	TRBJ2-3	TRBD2	CASSLVYGVSGSTDTQYF	TGTGCCAGCAGCTTGGTATACGGCGTTAGCGGGAGCACAGATACGCAGTATTTT
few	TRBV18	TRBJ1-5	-	CASSRTDNQPQHF	TGTGCCAGCTCCCGAACAGACAATCAGCCCCAGCATTTT
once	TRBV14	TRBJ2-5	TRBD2	CASSQEWGLVQETQYF	TGTGCCAGCAGCCAAGAATGGGGACTAGTCCAAGAGACCCAGTACTTC
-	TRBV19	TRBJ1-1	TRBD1	CASRKGAHTEAFF	TGTGCCAGTAGGAAGGGGGCTCACACTGAAGCTTTCTTT
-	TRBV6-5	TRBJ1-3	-	CASSSLEGYSGNTIYF	TGTGCCAGCAGTTCCCTGGAGGGCTACTCTGGAAACACCATATATTTT
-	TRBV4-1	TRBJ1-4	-	CASSQDWGGRNEKLFF	TGCGCCAGCAGCCAAGATTGGGGGGGCCGTAATGAAAAACTGTTTTTT
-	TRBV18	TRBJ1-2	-	CASSPGGPYGYTF	TGTGCCAGCTCACCTGGGGGCCCCTATGGCTACACCTTC
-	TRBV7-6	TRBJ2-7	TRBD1	CASSTRQGTYEQYF	TGTGCCAGCAGCACACGACAGGGGACCTACGAGCAGTACTTC
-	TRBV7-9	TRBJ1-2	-	CASSSTRGYTF	TGTGCCAGCAGCTCTACTCGTGGCTACACCTTC